The next 2 T cell receptor beta chains were all read from a single sample in a study of T-cell reconstitution after alpha-beta-depleted transplantation in children. Unique molecular identifiers were used to barcode this TCRbeta library. Using its own MiXCR run on the PCR reads, TCRdb lists one record per CDR3 protein. The top ten hold 5% of the sample, which has hundreds of thousands of distinct CDR3 sequences, roughly 15% seen once. This specimen was PBMCs, mostly from graft donor cells, taken 360 days after TCRalphabeta/CD19-depleted stem cell transplant. The origin of the receptors is a male patient between 5 and 17 years old who had a stem cell transplant for acute lymphoblastic leukemia, so the T cells may come from the graft donor.

This chain links TRBV13 with TRBJ2-1, with 10 bases that match TRBD2. This CDR3 is built from 16 residues. Germline loops: CDR1 PRHDT, CDR2 FYEKMQ (reference sequence). V shed 1 base and J 10 bases; nucleotides not matched to a gene: 10. Here the CDR3 reads CASSLVASGRRAEQFF. The CDR3 nucleotides read TGTGCCAGCAGCTTAGTCGCTAGCGGGAGAAGGGCCGAGCAGTTCTTC.

The gene calls are TRBV2 and TRBJ1-6; TRBD1 matches 7 bases. The trim removed 6 bases at V and 9 bases at J, leaving 11 bases unmatched. The CDR3 runs 15 residues. In germline, CDR1 is SNHLY, CDR2 FYNNEI. The CDR3, as DNA: TGTGCCAGCAGAACCGAGACAGGGTTCGGTTCACCCCTCCACTTT. Translation gives CASRTETGFGSPLHF.